This T cell receptor (beta chain) was retrieved from a study of Graves' ophthalmopathy and Graves' hyperthyroidism (dated by TCRdb to the late 2010s). For context, the study as a whole: Peripheral blood samples were taken at the time of initial diagnosis, before any treatment was given. TCR beta repertoire signatures were used to distinguish Graves' ophthalmopathy from Graves' hyperthyroidism and to predict progression to ophthalmopathy. In total, 135 blood samples were TCR-sequenced: 43 ophthalmopathy, 80 or so hyperthyroidism and about 17 hyperthyroidism-to-ophthalmopathy patients. To explore V-J signatures that separate ophthalmopathy from hyperthyroidism, a discovery set of approximately 100 patients was enrolled, consisting of fewer than 45 with ophthalmopathy and 57 with stable hyperthyroidism. An independent validation cohort comprised about 20 hyperthyroidism patients and some 16 patients who later progressed from hyperthyroidism to ophthalmopathy. T-cell repertoires of thyroid tissue and blood were compared in 5 or 6 hyperthyroidism patients. Once sampling was done, hyperthyroidism patients were given methimazole at a starting dose of 30 mg daily, while ophthalmopathy patients were given high-dose intravenous methylprednisolone. For training and testing, the roughly 93 patients in the discovery cohort were randomly divided in a 7:3 ratio.

The ophthalmopathy patients had moderately to severely active disease, with a Clinical Activity Score of 3 or higher, a NOSPECS grade of 4 or higher, and a disease duration of less than 3 months. Patients with other autoimmune diseases, uncontrolled infections, pregnancy or lactation were excluded from the study. Diagnosis was based on clinical symptoms, serum thyroxine, TRAb, thyroid ultrasound and orbital computed tomography. PBMCs were isolated from more than 9 ml of fresh peripheral blood by Ficoll-Paque density gradient centrifugation. Total RNA was extracted with Trizol reagent and quality-checked on an Agilent 2100 Bioanalyzer. The CDR3, from cysteine to phenylalanine, totals 14 residues. Just the 42-base CDR3 DNA is kept, in frame starting at base 1. V and J lose 1 base and 3 bases, and a span of 8 bases separates them. CDR1 KGHDR and CDR2 SFDVKD are derived from the germline V gene. The investigation overall reported the following: The 13-signature model separated ophthalmopathy from stable hyperthyroidism with approximately 90% sensitivity and about 81% specificity in cross-validation, and 80%/75% in the test set. Among expanded thyroid clonotypes with frequency above 0.001, most also showed up in blood, which suggests that blood repertoires may reflect the thyroid immune response. Sample size was not predetermined statistically, and investigators were not blinded to group allocation. In validation, the model predicted ophthalmopathy progression with 70.59% sensitivity and less than 80% specificity; roughly 11 predicted patients were CT-confirmed with GO in a median of about 6.2 months.

For repertoire sequencing, the TCR beta CDR3 regions were amplified from RNA transcripts. A first-round RT-PCR used HTBI primers with the Qiagen OneStep RT-PCR kit, followed by a second-round multiplex PCR, size selection and purification. Libraries were sequenced paired-end with 100 bp reads on an Illumina HiSeq2000. On the study's bioinformatics: SOAPnuke was used to process the reads, throwing out any read that had adapters, had uncalled bases, had a mean Phred below 15, or lacked an exact constant-primer or identifier match. COPE v1.2.5 was used to merge high-quality paired reads. Unique nucleotide sequences were defined as clonotypes and aligned to IMGT TRB V, D and J references using MiTCR v1.1. Analysis was restricted to V-J combinations with a frequency above 0.0001, which covered 99.2% of repertoires. For each V-J combination, a TCR clonal expansion and chaos score was defined as F50 clonal expansion divided by the chaos observed in the TCRdist matrix. Welch's t-statistics and random forest were used to reduce features to about a dozen V-J combinations, which were fed into a naive Bayes classifier. The Morisita-Horn index was used to measure how similar the thyroid and blood repertoires were. TCRdb reran the public reads through fastp at Q25 and MiXCR, keeping productive beta chains. Rows are combined by CDR3 protein, so each entry shows the most common genes and DNA. In this record, the V and J calls reflect TCRdb's handling and not the investigators' own analysis. The sample includes nearly 400,000 distinct CDR3 sequences, with around 20% observed a single time. Jointly, the top ten make up roughly 1.5% of the sample.

This clonotype was counted ten times or more. What this receptor recognizes is not known. Base qualities are not at hand, and no much larger clone is one base apart. In this chain, TRBV24-1 is recombined with TRBJ2-5, and possibly TRBD2, on 6 matching bases. This clonotype originated in a woman aged 18-30 years with Graves' ophthalmopathy. Donor details come from another sample of the same person, matched by shared clones. The sequenced sample was peripheral blood. The CDR3 protein: CATSDLWGEETQYF. In nucleotides, the sequence is TGTGCCACCAGTGATTTATGGGGGGAAGAGACCCAGTACTTC.